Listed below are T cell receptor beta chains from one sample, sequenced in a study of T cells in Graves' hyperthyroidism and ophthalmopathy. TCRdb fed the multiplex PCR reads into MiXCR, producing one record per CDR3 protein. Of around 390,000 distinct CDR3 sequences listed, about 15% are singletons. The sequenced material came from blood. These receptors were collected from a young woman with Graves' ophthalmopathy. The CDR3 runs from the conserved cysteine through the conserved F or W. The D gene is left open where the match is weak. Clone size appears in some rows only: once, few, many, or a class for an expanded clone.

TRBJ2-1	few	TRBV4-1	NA	CASTPSGLYNEQFF	TGCGCCAGCACCCCCTCGGGACTCTACAATGAGCAGTTCTTC
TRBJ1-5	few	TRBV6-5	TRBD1	CASSFSLGTGSNQPQHF	TGTGCCAGCAGTTTCTCCCTAGGGACAGGGAGCAATCAGCCCCAGCATTTT
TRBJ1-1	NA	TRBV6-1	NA	CASSLSRENTEAFF	TGTGCCAGCAGCCTTAGCAGGGAGAACACTGAAGCTTTCTTT
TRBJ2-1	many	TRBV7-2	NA	CASSIRQGLKFF	TGTGCCAGCAGCATACGACAGGGACTAAAGTTCTTC
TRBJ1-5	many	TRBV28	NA	CASSSQHWAQPQHF	TGTGCCAGCAGTTCCCAGCACTGGGCTCAGCCCCAGCATTTT
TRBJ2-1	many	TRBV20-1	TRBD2	CSATPGLAYNEQFF	TGCAGTGCAACGCCGGGACTAGCGTACAATGAGCAGTTCTTC
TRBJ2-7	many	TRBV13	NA	CACSRGPYEQYF	TGTGCCTGCAGTCGGGGGCCCTACGAGCAGTACTTC
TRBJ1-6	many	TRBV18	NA	CASSQPGPRRGDSPLHF	TGTGCCAGCTCACAACCGGGACCGCGACGCGGCGATTCACCCCTCCACTTT
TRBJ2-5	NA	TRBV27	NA	CASSSGRGPETQYF	TGTGCCAGCAGTTCAGGGCGGGGACCTGAGACCCAGTACTTC
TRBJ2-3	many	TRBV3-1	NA	CASSQTVVLGTDTQYF	TGTGCCAGCAGCCAGACCGTGGTGTTGGGCACAGATACGCAGTATTTT
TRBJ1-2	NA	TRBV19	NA	CASSTGKTNYGYTF	TGTGCCAGTAGTACTGGGAAAACTAACTATGGCTACACCTTC
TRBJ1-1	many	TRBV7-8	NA	CASSTPETANTEAFF	TGTGCCAGCAGCACCCCGGAGACAGCGAACACTGAAGCTTTCTTT
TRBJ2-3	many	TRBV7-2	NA	CASSSLVDTQYF	TGTGCCAGCAGCTCCCTTGTGGATACGCAGTATTTT
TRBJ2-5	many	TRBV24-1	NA	CATSDFRGRDEETQYF	TGTGCCACCAGTGATTTCCGGGGACGCGACGAAGAGACCCAGTACTTC
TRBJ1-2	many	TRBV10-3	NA	CAISELGRPNYGYTF	TGTGCCATCAGTGAATTGGGTCGGCCTAACTATGGCTACACCTTC
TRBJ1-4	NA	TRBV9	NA	CASSPGGALDEKLFF	TGTGCCAGCAGCCCAGGAGGGGCCCTTGATGAAAAACTGTTTTTT
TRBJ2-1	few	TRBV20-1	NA	CSARISGPANNEQFF	TGCAGTGCTAGGATCTCCGGTCCCGCGAACAATGAGCAGTTCTTC
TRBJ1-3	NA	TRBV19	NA	CASSLQGIYSGNTIYF	TGTGCCAGTAGTTTACAGGGTATATATTCTGGAAACACCATATATTTT
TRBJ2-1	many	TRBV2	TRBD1	CASSEQGAYNEQFF	TGTGCCAGCAGTGAACAGGGGGCCTACAATGAGCAGTTCTTC
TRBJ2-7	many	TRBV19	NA	CASSPMDSLEQYF	TGTGCCAGTAGCCCCATGGACAGCCTCGAGCAGTACTTC
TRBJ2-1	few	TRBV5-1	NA	CASSIDPSSYNEQFF	TGCGCCAGCAGCATCGACCCTAGCTCCTACAATGAGCAGTTCTTC
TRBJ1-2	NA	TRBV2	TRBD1	CASREQGWHGYGYTF	TGTGCCAGCAGAGAACAGGGGTGGCATGGGTATGGCTACACCTTC
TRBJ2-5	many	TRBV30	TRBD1	CAWRQGLETQYF	TGTGCCTGGCGACAGGGGCTGGAGACCCAGTACTTC
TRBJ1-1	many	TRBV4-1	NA	CASSQGDMNTEAFF	TGCGCCAGCAGCCAGGGGGACATGAACACTGAAGCTTTCTTT
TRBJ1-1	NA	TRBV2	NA	CASSDWQGETEAFF	TGTGCCAGCAGTGATTGGCAGGGTGAGACTGAAGCTTTCTTT
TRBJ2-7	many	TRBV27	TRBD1	CASSLWGQGATYEQYF	TGTGCCAGCAGTTTATGGGGACAGGGGGCGACCTACGAGCAGTACTTC
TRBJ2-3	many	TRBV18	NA	CASSPNTDTQYF	TGTGCCAGCTCGCCCAACACAGATACGCAGTATTTT